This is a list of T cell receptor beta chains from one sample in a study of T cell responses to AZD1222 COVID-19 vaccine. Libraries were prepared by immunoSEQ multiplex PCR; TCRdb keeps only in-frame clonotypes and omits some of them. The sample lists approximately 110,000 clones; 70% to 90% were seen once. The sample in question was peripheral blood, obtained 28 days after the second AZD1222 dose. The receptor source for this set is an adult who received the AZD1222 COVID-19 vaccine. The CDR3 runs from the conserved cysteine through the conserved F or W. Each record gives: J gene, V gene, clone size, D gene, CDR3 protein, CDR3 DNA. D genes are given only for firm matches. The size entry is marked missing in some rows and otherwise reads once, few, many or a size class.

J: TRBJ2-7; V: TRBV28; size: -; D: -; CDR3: CASSPSGEGSAEQYF; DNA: TGTGCCAGCAGTCCCTCGGGAGAAGGGAGTGCCGAGCAGTACTTC
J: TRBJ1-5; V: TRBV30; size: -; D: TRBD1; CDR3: CAWETGGTQPQHF; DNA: TGTGCCTGGGAGACAGGGGGCACCCAACCCCAGCATTTT
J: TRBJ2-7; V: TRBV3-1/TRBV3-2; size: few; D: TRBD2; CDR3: CASSQDFGSGSYEQYF; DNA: TGTGCCAGCAGCCAAGATTTTGGTAGCGGGAGTTACGAGCAGTACTTC
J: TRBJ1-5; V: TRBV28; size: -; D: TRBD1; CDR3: CASSWTGQNQPQHF; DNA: TGTGCCAGCAGTTGGACAGGGCAAAATCAGCCCCAGCATTTT
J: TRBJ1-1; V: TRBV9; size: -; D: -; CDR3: CASSVVVGSGTEAFF; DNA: TGTGCCAGCAGCGTAGTGGTGGGGAGCGGCACTGAAGCTTTCTTT
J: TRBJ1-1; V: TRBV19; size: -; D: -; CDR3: CASSREFSVNTEAFF; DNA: TGTGCCAGTAGTCGTGAGTTTAGCGTGAACACTGAAGCTTTCTTT
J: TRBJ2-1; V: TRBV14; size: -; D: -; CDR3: CASSHPGFPSSYNEQFF; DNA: TGTGCCAGCAGCCACCCTGGTTTTCCAAGCTCCTACAATGAGCAGTTCTTC
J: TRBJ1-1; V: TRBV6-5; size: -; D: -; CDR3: CASSYSIRGTEAFF; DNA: TGTGCCAGCAGTTACTCGATAAGGGGCACTGAAGCTTTCTTT
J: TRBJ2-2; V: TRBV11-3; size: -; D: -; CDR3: CASSAGRVDGELFF; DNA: TGTGCCAGCTCGGCGGGCAGGGTTGACGGGGAGCTGTTTTTT
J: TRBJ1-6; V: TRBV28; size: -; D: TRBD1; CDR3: CASSLSGQVNSPLHF; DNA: TGTGCCAGCAGCCTTTCGGGACAGGTTAATTCACCCCTCCACTTT
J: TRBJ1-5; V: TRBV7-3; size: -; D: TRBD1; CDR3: CASSPTGVGNQPQHF; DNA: TGTGCCAGCAGCCCGACAGGGGTTGGCAATCAGCCCCAGCATTTT
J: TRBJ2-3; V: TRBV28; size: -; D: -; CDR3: CASRSGTAGIDTQYF; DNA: TGTGCCAGCAGATCAGGGACCGCCGGCATAGATACGCAGTATTTT
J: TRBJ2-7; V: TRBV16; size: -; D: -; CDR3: CASSQFGPPYEQYF; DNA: TGTGCCAGCAGCCAATTCGGCCCGCCCTACGAGCAGTACTTC
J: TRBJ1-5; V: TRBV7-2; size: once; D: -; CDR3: CASSFAGFQPQHF; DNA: TGTGCCAGCAGCTTCGCAGGGTTTCAGCCCCAGCATTTT
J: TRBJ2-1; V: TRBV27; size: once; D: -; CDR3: CASSFSAGQKISSYNEQFF; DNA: TGTGCCAGCAGTTTTTCTGCGGGGCAGAAGATTTCGAGCTACAATGAGCAGTTCTTC
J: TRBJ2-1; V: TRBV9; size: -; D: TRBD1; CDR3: CASSVDREREQFF; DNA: TGTGCCAGCAGCGTGGACAGGGAACGGGAGCAGTTCTTC
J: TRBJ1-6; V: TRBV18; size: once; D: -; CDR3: CASSPPLGNNSPLHF; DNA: TGTGCCAGCTCACCACCTTTGGGAAATAATTCACCCCTCCACTTT
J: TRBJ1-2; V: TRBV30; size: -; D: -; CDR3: CAWSPQGGGYGYTF; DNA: TGTGCCTGGAGTCCCCAGGGAGGGGGGTATGGCTACACCTTC
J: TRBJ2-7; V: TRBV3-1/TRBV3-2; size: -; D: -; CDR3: CASSQPSGEQYF; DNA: TGTGCCAGCAGCCAACCTTCGGGCGAGCAGTACTTC
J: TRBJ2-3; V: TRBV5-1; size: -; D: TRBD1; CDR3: CASSLENRGGTDTQYF; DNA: TGCGCCAGCAGCTTGGAGAACAGGGGTGGCACAGATACGCAGTATTTT
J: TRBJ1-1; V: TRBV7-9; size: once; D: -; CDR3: CASSLEQGANTEAFF; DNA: TGTGCCAGCAGCTTAGAACAGGGAGCCAACACTGAAGCTTTCTTT
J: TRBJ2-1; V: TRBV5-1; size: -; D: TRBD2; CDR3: CASSKSTSGTYNEQFF; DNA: TGCGCCAGCAGCAAAAGTACTAGCGGAACCTACAATGAGCAGTTCTTC
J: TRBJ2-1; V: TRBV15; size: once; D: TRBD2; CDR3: CATSRLAGSYNEQFF; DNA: TGTGCCACCAGCAGGCTAGCGGGATCCTACAATGAGCAGTTCTTC
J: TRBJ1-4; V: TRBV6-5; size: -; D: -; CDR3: CASKRTGLGVEKLFF; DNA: TGTGCCAGCAAACGCACAGGGTTGGGGGTGGAAAAACTGTTTTTT
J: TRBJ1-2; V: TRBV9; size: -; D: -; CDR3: CASSVSDRPRGGYTF; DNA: TGTGCCAGCAGCGTATCCGACAGGCCCCGAGGGGGCTACACCTTC
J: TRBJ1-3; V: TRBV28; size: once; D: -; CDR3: CASSPGGGRNTIYF; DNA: TGTGCCAGCAGTCCAGGTGGAGGGAGAAACACCATATATTTT
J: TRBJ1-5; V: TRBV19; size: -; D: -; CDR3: CASSMSQNQPQHF; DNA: TGTGCCAGTAGTATGTCACAGAATCAGCCCCAGCATTTT
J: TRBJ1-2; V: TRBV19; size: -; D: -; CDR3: CASSVGTGGRYTF; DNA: TGTGCCAGTAGTGTCGGGACCGGCGGGCGATACACCTTC
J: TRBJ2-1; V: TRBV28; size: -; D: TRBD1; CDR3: CASRFTGTGGYNEQFF; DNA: TGTGCCAGCAGATTCACGGGGACAGGGGGCTATAATGAGCAGTTCTTC
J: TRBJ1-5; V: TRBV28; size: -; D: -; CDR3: CASRWGRGGNQPQHF; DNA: TGTGCCAGCAGGTGGGGGAGGGGCGGCAATCAGCCCCAGCATTTT
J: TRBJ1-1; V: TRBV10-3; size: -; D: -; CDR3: CATQIPGQNTEAFF; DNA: TGTGCCACTCAAATCCCAGGACAGAACACTGAAGCTTTCTTT
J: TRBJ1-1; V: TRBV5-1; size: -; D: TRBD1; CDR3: CASSPRTGEMNTEAFF; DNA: TGCGCCAGCAGCCCTCGGACAGGCGAGATGAACACTGAAGCTTTCTTT
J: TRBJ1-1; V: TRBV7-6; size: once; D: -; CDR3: CASSLGQGGLNTEAFF; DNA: TGTGCCAGCAGCTTAGGCCAGGGAGGCTTGAACACTGAAGCTTTCTTT
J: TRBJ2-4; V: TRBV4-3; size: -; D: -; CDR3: CASSQDLARANIQYF; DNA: TGCGCCAGCAGCCAAGATTTGGCTCGGGCTAACATTCAGTACTTC
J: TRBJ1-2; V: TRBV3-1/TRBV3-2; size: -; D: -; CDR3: CASSQDFHGNEFHYGYTF; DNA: TGTGCCAGCAGCCAAGATTTTCATGGGAACGAATTTCACTATGGCTACACCTTC
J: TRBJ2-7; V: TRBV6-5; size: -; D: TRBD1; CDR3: CASSDSGGFYEQYF; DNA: TGTGCCAGCAGTGACTCAGGGGGCTTCTACGAGCAGTACTTC
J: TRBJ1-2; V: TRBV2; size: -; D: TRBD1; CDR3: CASSAGGPTAYGYTF; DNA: TGTGCCAGCAGTGCAGGGGGGCCGACAGCCTATGGCTACACCTTC
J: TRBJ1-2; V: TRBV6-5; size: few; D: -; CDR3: CASSSNGQTYGYTF; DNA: TGTGCCAGCAGTTCCAATGGACAGACCTATGGCTACACCTTC
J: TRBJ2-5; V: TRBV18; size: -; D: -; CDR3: CASSPPGRQETQYF; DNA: TGTGCCAGCTCACCACCGGGCAGGCAAGAGACCCAGTACTTC
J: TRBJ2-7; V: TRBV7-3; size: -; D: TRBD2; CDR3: CASSPSGAPYEQYF; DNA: TGTGCCAGCAGCCCTAGCGGTGCGCCCTACGAGCAGTACTTC
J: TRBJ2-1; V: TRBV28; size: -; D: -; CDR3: CASSLFGGTSRYNEQFF; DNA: TGTGCCAGCAGTTTATTTGGCGGGACCAGCCGTTACAATGAGCAGTTCTTC
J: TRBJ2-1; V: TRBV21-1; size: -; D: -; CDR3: CASSNTGTHVWYEQFF; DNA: TGTGCCAGCAGCAATACCGGGACCCATGTTTGGTATGAGCAGTTCTTC
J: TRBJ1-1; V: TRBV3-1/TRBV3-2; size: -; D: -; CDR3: CASSQIVGARMNTEAFF; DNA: TGTGCCAGCAGCCAAATCGTCGGGGCGCGGATGAACACTGAAGCTTTCTTT
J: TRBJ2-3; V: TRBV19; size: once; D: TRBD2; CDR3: CATKTSGSSYTQYF; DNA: TGTGCCACCAAGACTAGCGGGAGTTCGTATACGCAGTATTTT
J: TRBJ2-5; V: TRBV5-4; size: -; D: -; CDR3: CASSRGRAGVETQYF; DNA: TGTGCCAGCAGCCGGGGACGAGCGGGTGTCGAGACCCAGTACTTC
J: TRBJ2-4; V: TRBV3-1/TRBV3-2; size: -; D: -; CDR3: CASSPTMKGIQYF; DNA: TGTGCCAGCAGCCCCACTATGAAAGGCATTCAGTACTTC
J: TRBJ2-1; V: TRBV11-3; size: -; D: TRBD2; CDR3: CASSQGTSGRGDEQFF; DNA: TGTGCCAGCAGCCAAGGGACTAGCGGGAGGGGCGATGAGCAGTTCTTC
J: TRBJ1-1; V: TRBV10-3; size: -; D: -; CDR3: CAISESDGEAFF; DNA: TGTGCCATCAGTGAGTCCGACGGTGAAGCTTTCTTT
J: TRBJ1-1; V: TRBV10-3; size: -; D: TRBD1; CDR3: CAIAGGTGLTEAFF; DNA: TGTGCCATCGCGGGGGGGACAGGGTTAACTGAAGCTTTCTTT
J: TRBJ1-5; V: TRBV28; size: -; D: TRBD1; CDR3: CASRRTGDAQPQHF; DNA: TGTGCCAGCAGGAGGACAGGGGACGCTCAGCCCCAGCATTTT
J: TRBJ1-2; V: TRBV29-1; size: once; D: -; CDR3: CSVDPGDTDLFGYTF; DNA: TGCAGCGTTGATCCAGGGGACACCGACCTATTTGGCTACACCTTC
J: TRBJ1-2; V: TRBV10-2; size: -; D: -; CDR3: CASSELTGGNYGYTF; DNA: TGCGCCAGCAGTGAGTTGACGGGGGGCAACTATGGCTACACCTTC
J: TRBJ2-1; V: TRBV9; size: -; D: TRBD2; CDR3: CASSVAPSSGVIYNEQFF; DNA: TGTGCCAGCAGCGTAGCTCCATCTAGCGGGGTTATTTACAATGAGCAGTTCTTC
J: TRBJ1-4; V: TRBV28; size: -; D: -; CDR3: CASSLFDVPNEKLFF; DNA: TGTGCCAGCAGTTTATTTGACGTCCCTAATGAAAAACTGTTTTTT
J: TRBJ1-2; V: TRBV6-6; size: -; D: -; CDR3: CASRWAEGLGYTF; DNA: TGTGCCAGCCGTTGGGCCGAAGGTCTCGGCTACACCTTC
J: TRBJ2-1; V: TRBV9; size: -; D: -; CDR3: CASSANPQGSYNEQFF; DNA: TGTGCCAGCAGCGCCAACCCCCAGGGGTCCTACAATGAGCAGTTCTTC
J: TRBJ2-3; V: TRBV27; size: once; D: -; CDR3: CASSPRATGTDTQYF; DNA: TGTGCCAGCAGTCCCAGGGCAACGGGCACAGATACGCAGTATTTT
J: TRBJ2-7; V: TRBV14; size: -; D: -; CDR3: CASSQGMSEQYF; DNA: TGTGCCAGCAGCCAAGGTATGAGCGAGCAGTACTTC